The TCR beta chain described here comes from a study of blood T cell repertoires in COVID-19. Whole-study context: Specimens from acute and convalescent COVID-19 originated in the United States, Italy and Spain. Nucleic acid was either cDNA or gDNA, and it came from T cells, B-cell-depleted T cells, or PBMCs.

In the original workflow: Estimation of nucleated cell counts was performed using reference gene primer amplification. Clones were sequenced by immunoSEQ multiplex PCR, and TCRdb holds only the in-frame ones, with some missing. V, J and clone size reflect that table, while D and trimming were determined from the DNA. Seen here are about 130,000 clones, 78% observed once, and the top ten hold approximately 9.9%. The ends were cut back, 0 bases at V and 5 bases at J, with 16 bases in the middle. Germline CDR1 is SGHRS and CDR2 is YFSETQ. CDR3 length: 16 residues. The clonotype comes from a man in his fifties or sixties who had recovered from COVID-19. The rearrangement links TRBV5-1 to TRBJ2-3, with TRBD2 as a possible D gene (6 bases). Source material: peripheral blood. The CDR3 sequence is CASSLGGLPREDTQYF. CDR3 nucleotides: TGCGCCAGCAGCTTGGGGGGACTCCCCCGGGAAGATACGCAGTATTTT.